This TCR beta chain was captured in a study of blood T cell repertoires in COVID-19. Study-level background: The samples span acute and convalescent COVID-19 from the United States, Italy and Spain. From T cells, B-cell-depleted T cells, or PBMCs came the material, which was cDNA or gDNA.

In the source study's methods: Nucleated cell counts were estimated from reference gene primer amplification. The repertoire was sequenced with immunoSEQ multiplex PCR; TCRdb's copy has only in-frame clones and lacks some. For V, J and clone size, that table is used; D and trimming come from the DNA. The sample shows about 25,000 clones, about 88% of them seen only once. The CDR3 spans 15 residues. The germline V gene encodes CDR1 SGHRS and CDR2 YFSETQ. J lost 9 bases, V lost 0 bases, and 6 bases had no gene match. Sample: peripheral blood. The chain recombines TRBV5-1 with TRBJ2-4; TRBD2 matches at 10 bases. The TCR comes from a man between 65 and 85 years old in a cohort sampled during active COVID-19. CDR3 in DNA: TGCGCCAGCAGCTTGGGGGGACTAGCGAGTAGCATTCAGTACTTC. Protein sequence: CASSLGGLASSIQYF.